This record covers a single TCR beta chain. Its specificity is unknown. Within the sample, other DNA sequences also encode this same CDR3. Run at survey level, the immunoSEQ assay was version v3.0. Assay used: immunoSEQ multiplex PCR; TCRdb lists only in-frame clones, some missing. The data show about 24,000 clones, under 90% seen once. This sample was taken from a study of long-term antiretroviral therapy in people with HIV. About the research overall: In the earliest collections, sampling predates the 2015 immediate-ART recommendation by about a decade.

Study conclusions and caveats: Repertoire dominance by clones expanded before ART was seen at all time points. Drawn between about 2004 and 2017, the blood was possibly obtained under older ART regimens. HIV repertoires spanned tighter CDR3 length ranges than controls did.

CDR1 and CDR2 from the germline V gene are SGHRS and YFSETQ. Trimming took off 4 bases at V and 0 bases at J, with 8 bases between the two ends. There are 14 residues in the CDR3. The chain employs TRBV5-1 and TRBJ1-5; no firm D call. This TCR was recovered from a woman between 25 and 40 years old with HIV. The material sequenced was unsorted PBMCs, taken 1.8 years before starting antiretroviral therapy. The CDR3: CASSLDSSNQPQHF. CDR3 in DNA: TGCGCCAGCAGCCTGGACTCTAGCAATCAGCCCCAGCATTTT.